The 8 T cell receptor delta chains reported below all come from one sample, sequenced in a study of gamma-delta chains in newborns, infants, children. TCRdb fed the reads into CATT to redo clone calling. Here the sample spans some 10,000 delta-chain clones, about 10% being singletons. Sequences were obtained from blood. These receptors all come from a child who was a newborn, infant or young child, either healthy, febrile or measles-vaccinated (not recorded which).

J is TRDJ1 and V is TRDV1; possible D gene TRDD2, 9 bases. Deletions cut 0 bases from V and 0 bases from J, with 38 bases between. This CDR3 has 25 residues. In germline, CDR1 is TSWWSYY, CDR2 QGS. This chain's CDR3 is CALGELASQFLPSYEWGIYTDKLIF. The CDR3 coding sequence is TGTGCTCTTGGGGAACTAGCTTCCCAATTTCTTCCTTCCTACGAGTGGGGGATTTACACCGATAAACTCATCTTT.

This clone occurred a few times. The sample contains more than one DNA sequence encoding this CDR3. The CDR3 loop is CACDALGDTDKLIF. CDR3 bases: TGTGCCTGTGACGCTCTGGGGGATACCGATAAACTCATCTTT. The J gene is TRDJ1, the V gene TRDV2; 9 nucleotides line up with TRDD3. This CDR3 contains 14 residues. The V gene's germline CDR1 is GEAIGNYY and CDR2 EKD. With V trimmed by 3 bases and J by 2 bases, 3 bases remained unmatched.

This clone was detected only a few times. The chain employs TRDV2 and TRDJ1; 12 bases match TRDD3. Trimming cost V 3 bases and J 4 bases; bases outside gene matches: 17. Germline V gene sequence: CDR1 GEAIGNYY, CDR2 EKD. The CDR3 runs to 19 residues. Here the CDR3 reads CACDQRRWGIRTRIDKLIF. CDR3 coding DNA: TGTGCCTGTGACCAACGTCGCTGGGGGATACGGACCCGCATCGATAAACTCATCTTT.

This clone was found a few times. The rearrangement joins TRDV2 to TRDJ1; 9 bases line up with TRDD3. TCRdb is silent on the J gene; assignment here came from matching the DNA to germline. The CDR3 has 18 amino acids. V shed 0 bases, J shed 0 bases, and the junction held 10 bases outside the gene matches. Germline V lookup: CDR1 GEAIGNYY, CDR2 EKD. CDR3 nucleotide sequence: TGTGCCTGTGACACCCTTGGAGGGGATACGCGGGACACCGATAAACTCATCTTT. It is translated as CACDTLGGDTRDTDKLIF.

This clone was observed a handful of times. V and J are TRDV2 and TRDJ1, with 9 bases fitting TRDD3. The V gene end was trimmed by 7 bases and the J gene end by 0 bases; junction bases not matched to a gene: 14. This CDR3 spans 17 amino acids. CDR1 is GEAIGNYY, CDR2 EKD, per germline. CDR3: CACNPVRLGDYTDKLIF. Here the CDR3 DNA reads TGTGCCTGCAACCCCGTCCGACTGGGGGACTACACCGATAAACTCATCTTT.

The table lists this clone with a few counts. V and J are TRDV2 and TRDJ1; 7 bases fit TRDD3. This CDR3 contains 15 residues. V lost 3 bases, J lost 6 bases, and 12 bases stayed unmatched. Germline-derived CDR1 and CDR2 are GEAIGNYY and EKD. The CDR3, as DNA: TGTGCCTGTGACCACTTGGATACGCGCGACAATAAACTCATCTTT. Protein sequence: CACDHLDTRDNKLIF.

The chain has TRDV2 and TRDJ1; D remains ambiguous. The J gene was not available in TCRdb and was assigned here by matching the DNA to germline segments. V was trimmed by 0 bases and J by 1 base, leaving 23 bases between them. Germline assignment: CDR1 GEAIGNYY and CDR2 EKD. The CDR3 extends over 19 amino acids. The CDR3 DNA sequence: TGTGCCTGTGACACCGTTCTACAAGGCCGGGGTCCACTCACCGATAAACTCATCTTT. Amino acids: CACDTVLQGRGPLTDKLIF.

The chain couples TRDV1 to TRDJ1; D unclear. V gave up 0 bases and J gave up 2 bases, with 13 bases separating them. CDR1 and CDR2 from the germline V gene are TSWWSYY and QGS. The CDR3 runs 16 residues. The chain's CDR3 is CALGELRYRGTDKLIF. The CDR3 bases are TGTGCTCTTGGGGAACTAAGGTACCGTGGGACCGATAAACTCATCTTT.